One T cell receptor beta chain is described in this entry. Its cognate antigen is unknown. A read error may produce the germline difference seen at one junction end. This sample was taken from a study of cytomegalovirus exposure and HLA in healthy donors. Study overall: Some 85 million unique TCRs from HLA-typed donors were held in an early data release. Study-wide results and limits: When a later analysis compared HLA-associated TCR beta chains with equally common others, the HLA-associated chains turned out to be more clonally expanded and to have lower generation probabilities. As a later analysis revealed, the rate of TCR association differed by HLA locus, with DRB1 most and HLA-C fewest.

The PCR employed 60 Vbeta primers together with 13 Jbeta primers. Some clones are missing from TCRdb's copy, which holds only in-frame ones; the method was immunoSEQ multiplex PCR. Of about 160,000 clones listed, 65% to 80% were seen once; the top ten hold 4.3%. The CDR3 has 18 residues. The germline CDR1 and CDR2 sequences are LGHNA and YNFKEQ. Material for sequencing was PBMCs. The J gene is TRBJ2-5, the V gene TRBV4-2; 8 nucleotides match TRBD2. This receptor was identified in a middle-aged man in good health and CMV-seronegative. The CDR3 here is CASSFSPKTGGYQETQYF. The CDR3 DNA reads as TGTGCCAGCAGTTTTTCCCCCAAGACGGGGGGGTACCAGGAGACCCAGTACTTC.